The 23 T cell receptor beta chains below all came from one sample that was sequenced in a study of T cells after yellow fever vaccination. One entry per CDR3 protein, called by TCRdb with MiXCR from the 5' RACE reads. Here the sample spans more than 300,000 distinct CDR3 sequences, roughly 10% being singletons. This specimen was CD4+ T cells sorted from PBMCs, taken 45 days after the yellow fever booster vaccination. The receptors originated from a man aged 18 to 35 who received the YFV17D yellow fever vaccine.

The chain joins TRBV14 to TRBJ1-2, with D possibly TRBD1 on 5 matching bases. With 1 base removed from V and 7 bases from J, the gap between germline ends came to 13 bases. The CDR3 spans 14 residues. CDR1 and CDR2 (germline): SGHDN, FVKESK. CDR3: CASSQAEGWAGYTF. CDR3 bases: TGTGCCAGCAGCCAAGCGGAGGGGTGGGCTGGCTACACCTTC.

This clonotype was recorded many times. This CDR3 reads CASSPPGVRSPGTQYF. The CDR3 nucleotides are TGTGCCAGCAGTCCCCCGGGAGTACGAAGTCCGGGTACGCAGTATTTT. J is TRBJ2-3 and V is TRBV28, with TRBD2 as a possible D gene (6 bases). This CDR3 region has 16 residues. Germline V gene lookup returns CDR1 MDHEN and CDR2 SYDVKM. V was clipped by 5 bases and J by 8 bases, with 23 bases between them.

This clonotype was counted only a few times. The V gene is TRBV19, the J gene TRBJ1-5; D remains unclear. The CDR3 extends over 13 amino acids. V was shortened by 5 bases and J by 5 bases, with 10 bases between the two germline ends. Germline CDR1 reads LNHDA; CDR2 reads SQIVND (reference sequence). The CDR3 DNA is TGTGCCAGTAGTCGGGGTGTGGATCAGCCCCAGCATTTT. It codes for CASSRGVDQPQHF.

This clonotype was counted between two and nine times. This chain uses TRBV12-3 or TRBV12-4 with TRBJ1-2; possible D gene TRBD1, 6 bases. The CDR3 is 11 residues long. The V end was cut by 6 bases, the J end by 7 bases, with 9 bases between. In DNA form, the CDR3 reads TGTGCCAGCAGACAGGGTGCTGGCTACACCTTC. As protein: CASRQGAGYTF.

This clonotype has a handful of counts. This rearrangement joins TRBV7-9 to TRBJ1-5, with TRBD1 identical over 8 bases. CDR1 SEHNR and CDR2 FQNEAQ come from the germline V gene (reference sequence). The CDR3 runs 16 residues. V dropped 5 bases and J dropped 7; count of bases not matched to a gene: 13. The chain's CDR3 is CASSPGGDRWDQPQHF. CDR3 nucleotides: TGTGCCAGCAGCCCGGGAGGGGACAGGTGGGACCAGCCCCAGCATTTT.

The sample holds many counts of this clonotype. The chain recombines TRBV4-1 with TRBJ1-4; the D is unclear. V shed 0 bases and J shed 8 bases, with 13 bases lying between them. Looked up from germline, CDR1 is MGHRA and CDR2 is YSYEKL. The CDR3 loop spans 15 amino acids. CDR3 region: CASSQEWVRGEKLFF. CDR3 coding DNA: TGCGCCAGCAGCCAAGAGTGGGTTAGAGGGGAAAAACTGTTTTTT.

This clonotype occurred many times. The chain uses TRBV7-2 and TRBJ2-1, with D possibly matching TRBD2 (7 bases). The CDR3 is 15 amino acids. Germline lookup yields CDR1 SGHTA and CDR2 FQGNSA. V was clipped by 2 bases and J by 5 bases, with 13 bases between them. CDR3 DNA: TGTGCCAGCAGCTTATTGCGGGGGCCAGACAATGAGCAGTTCTTC. This sequence encodes CASSLLRGPDNEQFF.

This clonotype was found many times. V is TRBV7-2 and J is TRBJ2-3; a weak D match, TRBD2 (5 bases). Deletions cut 1 base from V and 6 bases from J, with 8 bases between. Germline CDR1 SGHTA, CDR2 FQGNSA. This CDR3 is 13 amino acids long. The CDR3 protein is CASSLDIADTQYF. DNA for the CDR3: TGTGCCAGCAGCTTAGATATAGCGGATACGCAGTATTTT.

This rearrangement joins TRBV18 to TRBJ2-3; 11 positions match TRBD2. Germline V gene lookup returns CDR1 KGHSH and CDR2 LQKENI. The trim removed 3 bases at V and 2 bases at J, leaving 10 bases unmatched. CDR3 size: 18 residues. CDR3 sequence reads: CASSPTLPSGGTTDTQYF. CDR3 nucleotides: TGTGCCAGCTCACCCACCCTGCCTAGCGGGGGGACCACAGATACGCAGTATTTT.

This chain joins TRBV7-3 and TRBJ1-1, with D possibly TRBD1 on 5 matching bases. The CDR3 totals 13 residues. Germline V gene data show CDR1 as SGHTA and CDR2 as FQGTGA. V lost 6 bases and J 3 bases, leaving 11 bases between the germline ends. CDR3 nucleotides: TGTGCCAGCAGTAACGGGGGGGACACTGAAGCTTTCTTT. Its protein is CASSNGGDTEAFF. The full variable domain, with the rest looked up from reference TRBV7-3 and TRBJ1-1, is GAGVSQTPSNKVTEKGKYVELRCDPISGHTALYWYRQSLGQGPEFLIYFQGTGAADDSGLPNDRFFAVRPEGSVSTLKIQRTERGDSAVYLCASSNGGDTEAFFGQGTRLTVV.

The CDR3: CASSIGGGHSYNEQFF. The CDR3 DNA is TGTGCCAGTAGTATTGGGGGGGGGCATTCCTACAATGAGCAGTTCTTC. J is TRBJ2-1 and V is TRBV19, with D perhaps TRBD2 (7 bases). Trimming stripped 3 bases from V and 1 base from J, with 13 bases between. In germline, CDR1 is LNHDA, CDR2 SQIVND (reference sequence). CDR3 length: 16 residues.

This clonotype was picked up a small number of times. The chain has TRBV7-2 and TRBJ2-1; D may correspond to TRBD1 or TRBD2 (6 bases each). This CDR3 spans 12 amino acids. Germline assignment: CDR1 SGHTA and CDR2 FQGNSA. V gave up 1 base and J gave up 14 bases, with 12 bases separating them. The CDR3 sequence: CASSLGVGGKFF. In DNA form, the CDR3 reads TGTGCCAGCAGCTTAGGGGTAGGGGGGAAGTTCTTC.

The chain couples TRBV10-1 to TRBJ2-4, with 7 bases fitting TRBD2. The V segment lost 11 bases and the J segment 0 bases; nucleotides outside the gene matches: 13. CDR1 and CDR2 from the germline V gene are WNHNN and SYGVQD (reference sequence). The CDR3 runs to 16 residues. The CDR3 loop reads CAPQSGIELAKNIQYF. DNA for the CDR3: TGCGCCCCTCAGAGCGGGATCGAACTAGCCAAAAACATTCAGTACTTC.

This clonotype was detected ten times or more. V and J are TRBV12-3 or TRBV12-4 and TRBJ2-5, with 9 positions matching TRBD1. J gave up 1 base and V 6 bases, and 3 bases lay outside the gene matches. The CDR3 is 14 amino acids. The DNA of the CDR3 is TGTGCCAGCAGCGGACAGGGGATCCAAGAGACCCAGTACTTC. Residues: CASSGQGIQETQYF.

This clonotype was seen a handful of times. The V call is TRBV7-9, the J call TRBJ1-5, with TRBD1 identical over 9 bases. V lost 4 bases to trimming and J lost 4 bases; unmatched junction nucleotides: 5. Germline CDR1 reads SEHNR; CDR2 reads FQNEAQ (reference sequence). The CDR3 length is 15 residues. The CDR3 coding sequence is TGTGCCAGCAGCTCCGGGACAGGGAAAAATCAGCCCCAGCATTTT. Amino acids: CASSSGTGKNQPQHF.

This clonotype was picked up a small number of times. This chain connects TRBV23-1 to TRBJ1-4; possible D gene TRBD1, 5 bases. TRBV23-1 is marked as an open reading frame, function uncertain. The CDR3 is 17 residues long. Between the trimmed V and J ends, which lost 7 bases and 5 bases, there was a span of 23 bases. CDR3 bases: TGCGCCAGCACCCAACCCCACATCGGGGCGGGGAATGAAAAACTGTTTTTT. Protein sequence: CASTQPHIGAGNEKLFF.

In its sample, this clonotype was seen a few times. J is TRBJ1-1 and V is TRBV6-1; D is perhaps TRBD1 (6 bases). V was trimmed by 2 bases and J by 5 bases, leaving 9 bases between them. The germline V gene encodes CDR1 MNHNS and CDR2 SASEGT. The CDR3 runs to 13 residues. CDR3 coding DNA: TGTGCCAGCAGTGAACCAGGGGTGACTGAAGCTTTCTTT. Translated, it gives CASSEPGVTEAFF.

The genes are TRBV5-1 and TRBJ2-1; TRBD1 matches 8 bases. The CDR3 totals 14 residues. CDR1 is SGHRS, CDR2 YFSETQ, per germline. V lost 4 bases to trimming and J lost 5 bases; unmatched junction nucleotides: 5. The CDR3 region has the DNA TGCGCCAGCAGCATGGACAGGGTAAACAATGAGCAGTTCTTC. Translating it yields CASSMDRVNNEQFF.

The chain links TRBV4-1 to TRBJ2-3, with D possibly called TRBD1 or TRBD2 (6 bases each). Trimming cost V 5 bases and J 1 base, with 10 bases left between them. CDR3 length: 14 residues. The germline gives CDR1 MGHRA, CDR2 YSYEKL. The CDR3 bases are TGCGCCAGCAGCAACGGGGGCCGCACAGATACGCAGTATTTT. This encodes CASSNGGRTDTQYF.

The genes are TRBV19 and TRBJ2-1, with 8 bases identical to TRBD2. This CDR3 has 15 residues. The germline gives CDR1 LNHDA, CDR2 SQIVND (reference sequence). Germline trimming cut 1 base from V and 6 bases from J; bases unmatched to any gene: 5. DNA of the CDR3: TGTGCCAGTAGTATAGGGAGCGGGGGAACCAATGAGCAGTTCTTC. Protein: CASSIGSGGTNEQFF.

The CDR3 nucleotides read TGTGCCAGCACCCCTCGGGGCACTAGCACAGATACGCAGTATTTT. It is translated as CASTPRGTSTDTQYF. The rearrangement uses TRBV9 and TRBJ2-3; D may match TRBD1 or TRBD2 (5 bases each). This CDR3 region has 15 residues. From germline, CDR1 is SGDLS and CDR2 YYNGEE. The V and J ends lost 6 bases and 0 bases respectively, with 14 bases between them. The variable domain in full, completed from reference TRBV9 and TRBJ2-3, reads DSGVTQTPKHLITATGQRVTLRCSPRSGDLSVYWYQQSLDQGLQFLIQYYNGEERAKGNILERFSAQQFPDLHSELNLSSLELGDSALYFCASTPRGTSTDTQYFGPGTRLTVL.

V is TRBV27 and J is TRBJ1-1; a weak D match, TRBD1 (5 bases). The germline CDR1 and CDR2 sequences are MNHEY and SMNVEV (reference sequence). V was trimmed by 6 bases and J by 8 bases, leaving 22 bases between them. This CDR3 is built from 15 residues. Here the CDR3 reads CASRPRVEFRPEAFF. CDR3 bases: TGTGCCAGCAGGCCCAGGGTCGAGTTCCGGCCCGAAGCTTTCTTT.

Comment on this clonotype: At one end, the junction sequence differs from germline, possibly due to a read error. The CDR3 bases are TGTGCTAGTGGTTTAGGGACAAACAAGTTGGCTGAGGCTTTCTTT. Translation gives CASGLGTNKLAEAFF. The rearrangement joins TRBV12-5 to TRBJ1-1; weak D call: TRBD1 (6 bases). This CDR3 has 15 amino acids. Germline values: CDR1 LGHNT, CDR2 FRNRAP.